Each of the 12 T cell receptor beta chains below was sequenced from the same sample in a study of blood T cell repertoires in COVID-19. Only in-frame clones appear in the TCRdb table, and some are missing; sequencing was by immunoSEQ multiplex PCR. The sample yields fewer than 200,000 clones, approximately 86% seen once. The sample consisted of peripheral blood. Receptor source: a man between 50 and 59 years old with active or convalescent COVID-19.

V gene TRBV27 combines with J gene TRBJ1-2, with a possible D match to TRBD1 (6 bases). The V end was cut by 4 bases, the J end by 7 bases, with 10 bases between. Germline CDR1 MNHEY, CDR2 SMNVEV (reference sequence). The CDR3 runs to 12 residues. The CDR3: CASSSPGAGYTF. In DNA, the CDR3 is TGTGCCAGCAGTTCCCCAGGGGCTGGCTACACCTTC.

The chain links TRBV29-1 to TRBJ2-1; 7 positions match TRBD1. V trimming: 5 bases; J trimming: 7 bases; junction bases outside the gene matches: 14. This CDR3 spans 15 amino acids. Germline lookup yields CDR1 SQVTM and CDR2 ANQGSEA. The CDR3: CSVLGKQGLSNEQFF. The CDR3 DNA reads as TGCAGCGTTTTGGGGAAACAGGGGCTATCTAATGAGCAGTTCTTC.

V usage is TRBV6-6 and J usage is TRBJ1-1; D not certain. In germline, CDR1 is MNHNY, CDR2 SVGAGI (reference sequence). The CDR3 has 15 amino acids. The germline V and J ends were trimmed by 7 bases and 0 bases, with 15 bases remaining between them. DNA of the CDR3: TGTGCCAGCACCGATGAGCGGGCACTGAACACTGAAGCTTTCTTT. Protein sequence: CASTDERALNTEAFF.

The genes are TRBV10-3 and TRBJ1-2; D perhaps matches TRBD1 (5 bases). Germline-derived CDR1 and CDR2 are ENHRY and SYGVKD. This CDR3 contains 17 residues. The V gene lost 0 bases and the J gene lost 0 bases, with 14 bases spanning the gap. CDR3 in DNA: TGTGCCATCAGTGAGTCTAAGTCGGGACTGTCTAACTATGGCTACACCTTC. It translates to CAISESKSGLSNYGYTF.

The chain joins TRBV6-2 or TRBV6-3 to TRBJ1-2; 10 bases are shared with TRBD1. Germline V gene data show CDR1 as MNHEY and CDR2 as SVGEGT. The CDR3 has 17 residues. V was pared by 6 bases and J by 4 bases, with 14 bases of the junction left unmatched. The CDR3 here is CASSIVPGQGKAYGYTF. For the CDR3, the DNA is TGTGCCAGCAGCATTGTCCCGGGACAGGGGAAGGCCTATGGCTACACCTTC.

The chain couples TRBV7-3 to TRBJ1-2; weak D call: TRBD1 (5 bases). Trimming removed 5 bases at V and 9 bases at J, with 13 bases between. Germline CDR1 reads SGHTA; CDR2 reads FQGTGA. There are 12 residues in the CDR3. In nucleotides, the CDR3 is TGTGCCAGCAGCCAGTCCCAGGGTAGCTACACCTTC. Residues: CASSQSQGSYTF.

The rearrangement links TRBV21-1 to TRBJ1-2. TRBV21-1 is an annotated pseudogene. The CDR3 covers 13 residues. CDR3 bases: TGTGCCAGCGGGGAAGGGAGGATTCCTGGCTACACCTTC. This sequence encodes CASGEGRIPGYTF.

The V call is TRBV9, the J call TRBJ2-1; TRBD1 is a possible D gene (6 bases). In germline, CDR1 is SGDLS, CDR2 YYNGEE. The V and J ends lost 0 bases and 9 bases respectively, with 16 bases between them. CDR3 length: 15 amino acids. The CDR3 region has the DNA TGTGCCAGCAGCGTAGGTCGGACAGCCCATAGTGAGCAGTTCTTC. Its translation is CASSVGRTAHSEQFF. Drawing the rest from reference TRBV9 and TRBJ2-1, the complete variable domain is DSGVTQTPKHLITATGQRVTLRCSPRSGDLSVYWYQQSLDQGLQFLIQYYNGEERAKGNILERFSAQQFPDLHSELNLSSLELGDSALYFCASSVGRTAHSEQFFGPGTRLTVL.

The chain carries TRBV7-2 and TRBJ1-5, with D uncertain. V was clipped by 5 bases and J by 2 bases, with 10 bases between them. Germline CDR1 reads SGHTA; CDR2 reads FQGNSA. This CDR3 spans 14 amino acids. The CDR3 bases are TGTGCCAGCAGCCCGGGGAGGGGCAATCAGCCCCAGCATTTT. It encodes CASSPGRGNQPQHF. Looking up the rest from reference TRBV7-2 and TRBJ1-5 gives the full variable domain: GAGVSQSPSNKVTEKGKDVELRCDPISGHTALYWYRQSLGQGLEFLIYFQGNSAPDKSGLPSDRFSAERTGGSVSTLTIQRTQQEDSAVYLCASSPGRGNQPQHFGDGTRLSIL.

This clone was seen more than once but under ten times. The rearrangement uses TRBV7-2 and TRBJ1-2, with D tentatively TRBD1 (5 bases). Per the germline V gene, CDR1 is SGHTA and CDR2 is FQGNSA. The CDR3 sequence is 15 residues long. Trimming took 6 bases from V and 0 from J, leaving 14 bases between them. The CDR3 reads CASSRRDSSNYGYTF. Here the CDR3 DNA reads TGTGCCAGCAGTCGGAGAGACAGCTCTAACTATGGCTACACCTTC.

The J gene is TRBJ2-4, the V gene TRBV11-2; 9 bases agree with TRBD1. The germline V gene has CDR1 SGHAT and CDR2 FQNNGV. The CDR3 sequence is 19 residues long. After removal of 2 bases from V and 0 bases from J, the junction contained 11 bases not matched to a gene. The CDR3 nucleotides read TGTGCCAGCAGCTTAAGTCACTCGGGACAGGGAATAGCCAAAAACATTCAGTACTTC. Protein: CASSLSHSGQGIAKNIQYF.

The chain uses TRBV29-1 and TRBJ2-7; 8 bases are a match to TRBD1. Germline V lookup: CDR1 SQVTM, CDR2 ANQGSEA. The trim removed 8 bases at V and 5 bases at J, leaving 8 bases unmatched. The CDR3 has 12 residues. For the CDR3, the DNA is TGCAGCACCTGGACAGGGTCGGACGAGCAGTACTTC. It specifies CSTWTGSDEQYF.